These T cell receptor beta chains were read from a single sample in a study of radiotherapy plus CTLA-4 blockade in lung cancer. Libraries were prepared by immunoSEQ multiplex PCR; TCRdb keeps only in-frame clonotypes and omits some of them. The sample holds some 49,000 clones; 70% to 90% are singletons and the top ten take 25% to 30%. This sample comprised peripheral blood, obtained from a patient treated with radiotherapy plus ipilimumab. Source of these receptors: a human donor with non-small cell lung cancer whose response to radiotherapy plus ipilimumab could not be evaluated. CDR3s include the opening cysteine and the closing phenylalanine or tryptophan. A D gene is named only where the DNA matches it firmly. Size values are once, few and many counts, or a class for expanded clones, and some rows have none.

>TRBJ2-1|TRBD2|TRBV7-2|once
CASSLVGTSGNEQFF
TGTGCCAGCAGCTTGGTAGGGACTAGCGGCAATGAGCAGTTCTTC
>TRBJ2-7|.|TRBV4-3|few
CASSQGEGAYEQYF
TGCGCCAGCAGCCAAGGGGAAGGGGCCTACGAGCAGTACTTC
>TRBJ2-1|TRBD2|TRBV7-6|once
CASSLGLAGGLGDEQFF
TGTGCCAGCAGCTTAGGACTAGCGGGAGGGCTGGGGGATGAGCAGTTCTTC
>TRBJ2-1|TRBD2|TRBV7-2|.
CASIGLAGVRVNNEQFF
TGTGCCAGCATAGGACTAGCGGGAGTAAGGGTGAACAATGAGCAGTTCTTC
>TRBJ1-1|TRBD1|TRBV2|.
CASSERQGLSNTEAFF
TGTGCCAGCAGTGAACGACAGGGTTTATCGAACACTGAAGCTTTCTTT
>TRBJ1-1|TRBD1|TRBV6-6|.
CASSSLRTGIDTEAFF
TGTGCCAGCAGTTCACTACGGACAGGGATAGACACTGAAGCTTTCTTT
>TRBJ1-1|.|TRBV7-3|.
CASSEGGHTEAFF
TGTGCCAGCAGCGAGGGGGGGCACACTGAAGCTTTCTTT
>TRBJ2-3|.|TRBV5-4|.
CASSESSTDTQYF
TGTGCCAGCAGCGAGAGTAGCACAGATACGCAGTATTTT
>TRBJ2-7|TRBD1|TRBV5-1|few
CASSLAPGTGFYEQYF
TGCGCCAGCAGCTTGGCGCCCGGGACAGGGTTCTACGAGCAGTACTTC
>TRBJ2-5|TRBD2|TRBV5-8|.
CASSKLAGVDRETQYF
TGTGCCAGCAGCAAGCTAGCGGGAGTCGATCGGGAGACCCAGTACTTC
>TRBJ2-7|TRBD2|TRBV28|.
CASRDSGRSSYEQYF
TGTGCCAGCAGGGATAGCGGGAGGTCCTCCTACGAGCAGTACTTC
>TRBJ2-1|TRBD2|TRBV10-2|.
CASRSLAGGPFDEQFF
TGCGCCAGCAGGTCACTAGCGGGAGGGCCTTTTGATGAGCAGTTCTTC
>TRBJ2-1|.|TRBV4-2|.
CASSPEYYNEQFF
TGTGCCAGCAGCCCCGAGTACTACAATGAGCAGTTCTTC
>TRBJ1-5|.|TRBV19|.
CASSKTGNSNQPQHF
TGTGCCAGTAGTAAAACAGGGAATAGCAATCAGCCCCAGCATTTT
>TRBJ2-1|TRBD2|TRBV4-1|once
CASSQAPPLAGVNEQFF
TGCGCCAGCAGCCAAGCTCCCCCCCTAGCGGGAGTCAATGAGCAGTTCTTC
>TRBJ2-7|.|TRBV14|.
CAKPPGGRGSYEQYF
TGTGCCAAACCTCCCGGGGGGCGAGGCTCCTACGAGCAGTACTTC
>TRBJ2-6|TRBD1|TRBV25-1|.
CASSTPGQASGANVLTF
TGTGCCAGCAGTACACCGGGACAGGCTTCTGGGGCCAACGTCCTGACTTTC
>TRBJ2-7|TRBD2|TRBV7-2|.
CASSLAVGTSGREGYEQYF
TGTGCCAGCAGCTTAGCGGTCGGGACTAGCGGGAGGGAAGGCTACGAGCAGTACTTC
>TRBJ2-1|TRBD2|TRBV28|.
CASVAGGPYNEQFF
TGTGCCAGCGTAGCGGGAGGGCCCTACAATGAGCAGTTCTTC
>TRBJ2-5|.|TRBV7-2|.
CASSLVGDPRGETQYF
TGTGCCAGCAGCTTAGTTGGGGACCCAAGGGGGGAGACCCAGTACTTC
>TRBJ2-1|.|TRBV5-1|few
CASSSNPGGNEQFF
TGCGCCAGCAGCTCGAATCCCGGGGGCAATGAGCAGTTCTTC
>TRBJ2-1|TRBD2|TRBV11-2|.
CASSQLAGGFYEQFF
TGTGCCAGCAGCCAACTAGCGGGAGGGTTCTATGAGCAGTTCTTC
>TRBJ2-1|.|TRBV19|.
CASSILEGARHNEQFF
TGTGCCAGTAGTATATTGGAGGGAGCAAGGCACAATGAGCAGTTCTTC
>TRBJ2-6|.|TRBV10-1|.
CASSEVVPNSGANVLTF
TGCGCCAGCAGTGAGGTAGTGCCCAACTCTGGGGCCAACGTCCTGACTTTC
>TRBJ1-5|.|TRBV6-6|.
CASSYQDYRGRMPQHF
TGTGCCAGCAGTTACCAGGATTATCGGGGTCGAATGCCCCAGCATTTT
>TRBJ2-6|TRBD2|TRBV2|.
CASMDGRSAGANVLTF
TGTGCCAGCATGGACGGGAGGAGTGCTGGGGCCAACGTCCTGACTTTC
>TRBJ2-3|TRBD1|TRBV5-1|.
CASSLDRGSEDTQYF
TGCGCCAGCAGCTTGGACAGGGGGAGTGAAGATACGCAGTATTTT
>TRBJ2-5|TRBD1|TRBV6-5|.
CASSYGTGKETQYF
TGTGCCAGCAGTTACGGGACAGGAAAAGAGACCCAGTACTTC
>TRBJ2-7|TRBD1|TRBV4-1|few
CASSQPVTGTVSYEQYF
TGCGCCAGCAGCCAACCCGTTACCGGGACAGTCTCCTACGAGCAGTACTTC
>TRBJ2-1|.|TRBV12-5|few
CASGSAVTSRSYNEQFF
TGTGCTAGTGGTTCGGCAGTGACTAGTCGGTCCTACAATGAGCAGTTCTTC
>TRBJ2-7|TRBD2|TRBV11-1|once
CASSLGTSGSSEQYF
TGTGCCAGCAGCTTAGGAACTAGCGGGAGTAGCGAGCAGTACTTC
>TRBJ1-1|.|TRBV6-5|.
CASSYLPENTEAFF
TGTGCCAGCAGTTACTTACCAGAGAACACTGAAGCTTTCTTT
>TRBJ1-5|.|TRBV28|.
CASSLSGFGEGNQPQHF
.
>TRBJ2-1|TRBD2|TRBV5-1|.
CASSLVGTSGNEQFF
TGCGCCAGCAGCTTGGTCGGGACTAGCGGGAATGAGCAGTTCTTC